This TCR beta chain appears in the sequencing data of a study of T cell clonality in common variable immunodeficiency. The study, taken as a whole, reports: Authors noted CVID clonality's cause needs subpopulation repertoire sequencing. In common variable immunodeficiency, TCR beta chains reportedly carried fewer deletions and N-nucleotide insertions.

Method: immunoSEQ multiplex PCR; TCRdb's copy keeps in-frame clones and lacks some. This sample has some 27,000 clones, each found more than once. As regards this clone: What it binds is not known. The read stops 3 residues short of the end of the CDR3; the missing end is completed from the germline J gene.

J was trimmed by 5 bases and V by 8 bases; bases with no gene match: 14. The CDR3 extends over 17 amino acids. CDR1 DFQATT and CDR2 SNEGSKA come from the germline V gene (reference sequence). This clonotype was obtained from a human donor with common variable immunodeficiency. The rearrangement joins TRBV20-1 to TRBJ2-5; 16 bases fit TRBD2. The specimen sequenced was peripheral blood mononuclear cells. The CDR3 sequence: CSHSVGLAGGPGETQYF. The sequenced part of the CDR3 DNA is TGCAGTCACTCGGTGGGACTAGCGGGGGGGCCTGGGGAGACC.